What follows are 14 T cell receptor beta chains derived from one specimen sequenced in a study of CD8+ T cells in alopecia areata. Investigators isolated RNA and reverse transcribed it into cDNA to act as the sequencing template. Assay: immunoSEQ multiplex PCR; the TCRdb copy retains only in-frame clones and omits some. The sample comprises 150,000 or so clones, roughly 50% of which are singletons, and about 6.4% rests with the top ten. The sequenced sample was CD4+ T cells sorted from blood. The receptors come from a human donor with alopecia areata.

The chain links TRBV7-3 to TRBJ2-2; 7 bases are shared with TRBD1. The V gene's germline CDR1 is SGHTA and CDR2 FQGTGA. J lost 2 bases, V lost 4 bases, and 7 bases had no gene match. The CDR3 has 16 amino acids. CDR3 sequence (DNA): TGTGCCAGCAGCTCAGTAGGGACAGCCAACACCGGGGAGCTGTTTTTT. Its translation is CASSSVGTANTGELFF.

This sequence joins TRBV19 and TRBJ2-3; D tentatively fits TRBD1 or TRBD2 (5 bases each). The germline V and J ends were trimmed by 5 bases and 1 base, with 16 bases remaining between them. The CDR3 runs 16 residues. Germline V gene lookup returns CDR1 LNHDA and CDR2 SQIVND (reference sequence). The CDR3 is CASSARGATGTDTQYF. DNA for the CDR3: TGTGCCAGTAGTGCTCGAGGGGCGACGGGCACAGATACGCAGTATTTT.

The chain has TRBV29-1 and TRBJ2-7; D not resolved. Between the trimmed V and J ends, which lost 6 bases and 6 bases, there was a span of 15 bases. Germline V CDR1 and CDR2: SQVTM, ANQGSEA. This CDR3 has 12 amino acids. In nucleotides, the CDR3 is TGCAGCGTGGGATATACATCTACCGAGCAGTACTTC. As protein: CSVGYTSTEQYF.

The V call is TRBV28, the J call TRBJ2-3; TRBD2 matches at 12 bases. Germline V gene sequence: CDR1 MDHEN, CDR2 SYDVKM. Germline trimming cut 6 bases from V and 6 bases from J; bases unmatched to any gene: 7. There are 15 residues in the CDR3. Here the CDR3 DNA reads TGTGCCAGCAGATCGACTAGCGGGAGAGCGGATACGCAGTATTTT. This gives the protein CASRSTSGRADTQYF.

This chain uses TRBV29-1 with TRBJ1-5, with 9 bases lining up with TRBD1. Germline V lookup: CDR1 SQVTM, CDR2 ANQGSEA. The CDR3 is 14 residues long. Losses at the gene ends were 6 bases for V and 2 bases for J; bases not matched to a gene: 5. This chain's CDR3 is CSVLQGAGNQPQHF. CDR3 coding DNA: TGCAGCGTACTACAGGGGGCGGGCAATCAGCCCCAGCATTTT.

In its sample, this clone was seen once. This rearrangement joins TRBV28 to TRBJ1-1, with D possibly being TRBD1 (5 bases). The CDR3 runs 14 residues. The V end was cut by 4 bases, the J end by 1 base, with 10 bases between. The germline CDR1 and CDR2 sequences are MDHEN and SYDVKM. The CDR3 loop reads CASSYDSQNTEAFF. The CDR3 DNA reads TGTGCCAGCAGTTACGACAGCCAGAACACTGAAGCTTTCTTT.

This clone was seen a handful of times. The V call is TRBV29-1, the J call TRBJ2-3; D perhaps matches TRBD2 (5 bases). Trimming left V 4 bases short and J 0 bases short, with 11 bases between. Germline V gene data show CDR1 as SQVTM and CDR2 as ANQGSEA. CDR3 size: 14 residues. The CDR3 spells CSVVYGGSTDTQYF. The CDR3 DNA is TGCAGCGTTGTATATGGCGGGAGCACAGATACGCAGTATTTT.

This chain joins TRBV5-1 and TRBJ1-1, with D unclear. V gave up 6 bases and J gave up 2 bases, with 11 bases separating them. The CDR3 extends over 13 amino acids. Germline-derived CDR1 and CDR2 are SGHRS and YFSETQ. The CDR3 loop reads CASKDGENTEAFF. CDR3 DNA: TGCGCCAGCAAGGACGGGGAAAACACTGAAGCTTTCTTT.

The chain is built from TRBV27 and TRBJ2-3, with 8 bases identical to TRBD2. V was clipped by 6 bases and J by 3 bases; unmatched bases: 8. CDR1 and CDR2 (germline): MNHEY, SMNVEV (reference sequence). The CDR3 totals 15 residues. The CDR3 nucleotides are TGTGCCAGCAGACATAGCGGGACGGGAACAGATACGCAGTATTTT. Translation gives CASRHSGTGTDTQYF.

The J gene is TRBJ2-3, the V gene TRBV5-1, with D uncertain. CDR1 and CDR2 (germline): SGHRS, YFSETQ. The CDR3 has 14 residues. Trimming cost V 1 base and J 2 bases, with 8 bases left between them. CDR3: CASSLKPPTDTQYF. In DNA, the CDR3 is TGCGCCAGCAGCTTGAAACCCCCCACAGATACGCAGTATTTT.

The chain links TRBV5-1 to TRBJ2-7; 11 nucleotides align to TRBD2. Germline V lookup: CDR1 SGHRS, CDR2 YFSETQ. V lost 4 bases to trimming and J lost 0 bases; unmatched junction nucleotides: 6. This CDR3 is built from 16 residues. The CDR3 reads CASSGLAGASSYEQYF. The CDR3 coding sequence is TGCGCCAGCAGCGGACTAGCGGGCGCTAGCTCCTACGAGCAGTACTTC.

This clone was counted once. The chain recombines TRBV7-3 with TRBJ2-5; maybe TRBD1 (6 bases). Germline V CDR1 and CDR2: SGHTA, FQGTGA. The CDR3 is 13 amino acids. V lost 5 bases and J lost 4, with 11 bases in between. Here the CDR3 reads CASSIQGSETQYF. In DNA, the CDR3 is TGTGCCAGCAGCATACAGGGATCAGAGACCCAGTACTTC. The whole variable domain, remainder taken from reference TRBV7-3 and TRBJ2-5, is GAGVSQTPSNKVTEKGKYVELRCDPISGHTALYWYRQSLGQGPEFLIYFQGTGAADDSGLPNDRFFAVRPEGSVSTLKIQRTERGDSAVYLCASSIQGSETQYFGPGTRLLVL.

This chain uses TRBV7-9 with TRBJ2-4; D gene unclear. CDR1 is SEHNR, CDR2 FQNEAQ, per germline (reference sequence). This CDR3 comprises 14 residues. CDR3 region: CASLDRAAKNIQYF. For the CDR3, the DNA is TGTGCGAGTCTGGACCGGGCGGCCAAAAACATTCAGTACTTC.

This clone was detected only once. V is TRBV30 and J is TRBJ1-1, with D perhaps matching TRBD1 (5 bases). The CDR3 is 12 residues long. Germline CDR1 reads GTSNPN; CDR2 reads SVGIG (reference sequence). Trimming left V 5 bases short and J 7 bases short, with 14 bases between. CDR3 protein: CAWAPRGGEAFF. In DNA form, the CDR3 reads TGTGCCTGGGCCCCTCGGGGGGGTGAAGCTTTCTTT.